This T cell receptor (beta chain) was recorded in a study of brain metastases from non-small cell lung cancer. Whole-study results and caveats: In nearly 65% of brain metastases, T-cell clones were expanded compared with matched primary tumors.

On this clone: What it binds is unknown.

Only in-frame clones appear in the TCRdb table, and some are missing; sequencing was by immunoSEQ multiplex PCR. In the table there are several thousand clones, about 86% of which are singletons. The CDR3 consists of 11 residues. In germline, CDR1 is SNHLY, CDR2 FYNNEI. V shed 6 bases and J 11 bases; nucleotides not matched to a gene: 6. Sequenced: primary lung tumor tissue. The chain employs TRBV2 and TRBJ1-1; 7 nucleotides line up with TRBD1. The clonotype was recovered from a donor at least 40 years old with non-small cell lung cancer. The CDR3 loop reads CASRGTVLAFF. The DNA for the CDR3 is TGTGCCAGCAGGGGGACAGTTTTGGCTTTCTTT.